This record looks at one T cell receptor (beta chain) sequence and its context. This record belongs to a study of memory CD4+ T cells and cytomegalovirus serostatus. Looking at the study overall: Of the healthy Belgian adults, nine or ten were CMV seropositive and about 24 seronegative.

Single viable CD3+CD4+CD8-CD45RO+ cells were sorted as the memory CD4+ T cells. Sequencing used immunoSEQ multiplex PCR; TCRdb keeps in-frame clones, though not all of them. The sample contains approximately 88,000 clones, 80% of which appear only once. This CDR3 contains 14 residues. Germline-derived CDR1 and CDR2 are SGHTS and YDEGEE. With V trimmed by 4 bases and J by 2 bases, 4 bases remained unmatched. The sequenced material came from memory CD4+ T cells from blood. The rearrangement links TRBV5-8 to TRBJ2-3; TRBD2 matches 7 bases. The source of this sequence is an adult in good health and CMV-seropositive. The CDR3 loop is CASSTGTTTDTQYF. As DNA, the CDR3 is TGTGCCAGCAGCACCGGGACTACCACAGATACGCAGTATTTT.